The present entry profiles one TCR beta chain with its context. The sample is drawn from a study of blood T cell repertoires in COVID-19. In the study overall: Specimens from acute and convalescent COVID-19 originated in the United States, Italy and Spain. From T cells, B-cell-depleted T cells, or PBMCs came the material, which was cDNA or gDNA.

CDR1 is SGHRS and CDR2 is YFSETQ in the germline V gene. This CDR3 is 13 amino acids long. Trimming took 4 bases from V and 8 from J; bases not matched to a gene: 6. How the authors handled the data: Cell counts per sample came from amplifying reference gene primers. Libraries were prepared by immunoSEQ multiplex PCR; TCRdb keeps only in-frame clonotypes and omits some of them. Clone size and the V and J calls come from that table; the DNA yielded D and trimming. The sample holds over 200,000 clones; 88% are singletons and the top ten take 2.7%. The sequencing sample was made of peripheral blood. The clonotype was recovered from a woman aged 55-70 years with acute or convalescent COVID-19. The chain links TRBV5-1 to TRBJ1-3; 7 bases match TRBD1. CDR3 region: CASSPWTGDTIYF. In DNA, the CDR3 is TGCGCCAGCAGCCCATGGACAGGAGACACCATATATTTT.